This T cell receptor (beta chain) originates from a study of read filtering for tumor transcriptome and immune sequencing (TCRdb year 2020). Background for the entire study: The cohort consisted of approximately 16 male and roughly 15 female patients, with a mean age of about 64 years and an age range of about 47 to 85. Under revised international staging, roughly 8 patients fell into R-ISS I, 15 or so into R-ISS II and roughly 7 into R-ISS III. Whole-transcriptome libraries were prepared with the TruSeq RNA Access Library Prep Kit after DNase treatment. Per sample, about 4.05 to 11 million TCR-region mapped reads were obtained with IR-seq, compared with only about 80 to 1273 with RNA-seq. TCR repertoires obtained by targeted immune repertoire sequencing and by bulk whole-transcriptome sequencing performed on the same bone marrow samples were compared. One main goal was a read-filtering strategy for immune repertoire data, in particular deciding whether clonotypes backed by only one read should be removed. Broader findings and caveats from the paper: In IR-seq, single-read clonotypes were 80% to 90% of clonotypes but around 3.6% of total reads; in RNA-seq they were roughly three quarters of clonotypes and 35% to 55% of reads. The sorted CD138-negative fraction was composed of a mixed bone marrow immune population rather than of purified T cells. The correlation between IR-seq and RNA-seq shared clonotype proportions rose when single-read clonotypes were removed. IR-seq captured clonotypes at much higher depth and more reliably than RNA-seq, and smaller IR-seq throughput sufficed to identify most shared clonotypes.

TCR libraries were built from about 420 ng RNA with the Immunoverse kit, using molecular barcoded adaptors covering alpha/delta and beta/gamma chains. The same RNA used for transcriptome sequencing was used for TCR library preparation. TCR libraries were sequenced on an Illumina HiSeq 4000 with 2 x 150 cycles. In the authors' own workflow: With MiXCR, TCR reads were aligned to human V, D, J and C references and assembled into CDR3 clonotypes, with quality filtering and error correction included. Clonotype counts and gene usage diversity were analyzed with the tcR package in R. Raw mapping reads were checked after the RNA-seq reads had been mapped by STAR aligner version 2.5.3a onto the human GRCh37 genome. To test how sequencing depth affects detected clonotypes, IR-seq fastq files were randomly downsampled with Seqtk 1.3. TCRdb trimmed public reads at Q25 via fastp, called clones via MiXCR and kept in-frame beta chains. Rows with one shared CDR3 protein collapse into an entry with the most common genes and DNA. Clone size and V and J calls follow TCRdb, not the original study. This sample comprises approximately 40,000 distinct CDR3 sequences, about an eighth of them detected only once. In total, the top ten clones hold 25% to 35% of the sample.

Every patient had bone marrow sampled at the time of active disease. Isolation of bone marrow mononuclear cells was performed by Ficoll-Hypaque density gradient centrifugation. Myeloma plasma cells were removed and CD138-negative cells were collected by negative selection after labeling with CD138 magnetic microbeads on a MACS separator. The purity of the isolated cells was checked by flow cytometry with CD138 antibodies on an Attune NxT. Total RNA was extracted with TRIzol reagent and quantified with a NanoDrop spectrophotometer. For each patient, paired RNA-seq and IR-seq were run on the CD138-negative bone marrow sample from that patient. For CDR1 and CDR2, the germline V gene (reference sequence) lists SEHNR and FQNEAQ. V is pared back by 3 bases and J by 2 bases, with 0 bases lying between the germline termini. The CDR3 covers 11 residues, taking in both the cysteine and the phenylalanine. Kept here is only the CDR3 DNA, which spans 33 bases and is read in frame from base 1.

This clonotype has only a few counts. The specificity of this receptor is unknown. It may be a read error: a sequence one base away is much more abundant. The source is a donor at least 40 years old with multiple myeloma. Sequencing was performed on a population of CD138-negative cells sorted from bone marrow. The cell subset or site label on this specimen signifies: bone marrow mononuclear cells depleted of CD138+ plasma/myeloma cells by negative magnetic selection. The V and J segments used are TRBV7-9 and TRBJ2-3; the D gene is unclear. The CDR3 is CASSFTDTQYF. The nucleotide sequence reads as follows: TGTGCCAGCAGCTTCACAGATACGCAGTATTTT. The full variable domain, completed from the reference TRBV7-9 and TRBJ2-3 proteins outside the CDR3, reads DTGVSQNPRHKITKRGQNVTFRCDPISEHNRLYWYRQTLGQGPEFLTYFQNEAQLEKSRLLSDRFSAERPKGSFSTLEIQRTEQGDSAMYLCASSFTDTQYFGPGTRLTVL.